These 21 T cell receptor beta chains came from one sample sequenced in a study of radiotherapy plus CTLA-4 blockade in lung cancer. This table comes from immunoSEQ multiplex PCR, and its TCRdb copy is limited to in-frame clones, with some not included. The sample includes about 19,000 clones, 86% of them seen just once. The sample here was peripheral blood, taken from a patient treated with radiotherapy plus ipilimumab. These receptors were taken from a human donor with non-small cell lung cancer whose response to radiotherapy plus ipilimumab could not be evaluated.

CDR3 amino acids: CATSRAGQETQYF. CDR3 nucleotides: TGTGCCACCAGCAGAGCGGGGCAAGAGACCCAGTACTTC. V usage is TRBV15 and J usage is TRBJ2-5; a weak D match, TRBD2 (5 bases). CDR3 length equals 13 residues. Looked up from germline, CDR1 is LNHNV and CDR2 is YYDKDF (reference sequence). The ends were cut back, 1 base at V and 2 bases at J, with 5 bases in the middle.

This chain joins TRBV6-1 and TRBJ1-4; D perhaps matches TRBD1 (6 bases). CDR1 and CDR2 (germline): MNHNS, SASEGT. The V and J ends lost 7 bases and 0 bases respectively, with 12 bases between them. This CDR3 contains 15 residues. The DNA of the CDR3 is TGTGCCAGCAAACAGGGACCTGCAACTAATGAAAAACTGTTTTTT. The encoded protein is CASKQGPATNEKLFF.

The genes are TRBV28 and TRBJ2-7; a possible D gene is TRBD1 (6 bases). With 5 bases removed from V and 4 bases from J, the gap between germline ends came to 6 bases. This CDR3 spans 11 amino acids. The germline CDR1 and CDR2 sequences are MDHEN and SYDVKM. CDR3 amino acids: CASSGQYEQYF. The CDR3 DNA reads TGTGCCAGCAGTGGACAGTACGAGCAGTACTTC. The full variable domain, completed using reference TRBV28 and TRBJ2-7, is DVKVTQSSRYLVKRTGEKVFLECVQDMDHENMFWYRQDPGLGLRLIYFSYDVKMKEKGDIPEGYSVSREKKERFSLILESASTNQTSMYLCASSGQYEQYFGPGTRLTVT.

CDR3 nucleotide sequence: TGCAGCGTACACCGCCATACTGAAGCTTTCTTT. It specifies CSVHRHTEAFF. The chain couples TRBV29-1 to TRBJ1-1; D unclear. The V gene lost 6 bases and the J gene lost 5 bases, with 10 bases spanning the gap. This CDR3 is 11 amino acids long. Germline CDR1 is SQVTM and CDR2 is ANQGSEA.

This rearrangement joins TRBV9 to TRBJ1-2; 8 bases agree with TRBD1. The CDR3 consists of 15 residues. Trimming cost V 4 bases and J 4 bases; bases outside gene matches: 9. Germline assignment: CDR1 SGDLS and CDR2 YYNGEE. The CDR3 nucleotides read TGTGCCAGCAGCCTGGGACAGGTTGAAGGCTATGGCTACACCTTC. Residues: CASSLGQVEGYGYTF.

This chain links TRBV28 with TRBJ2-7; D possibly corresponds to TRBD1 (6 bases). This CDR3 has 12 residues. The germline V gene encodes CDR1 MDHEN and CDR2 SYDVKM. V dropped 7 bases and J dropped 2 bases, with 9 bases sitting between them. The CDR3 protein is CASKGDTYEQYF. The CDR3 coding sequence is TGTGCCAGCAAGGGGGACACCTACGAGCAGTACTTC.

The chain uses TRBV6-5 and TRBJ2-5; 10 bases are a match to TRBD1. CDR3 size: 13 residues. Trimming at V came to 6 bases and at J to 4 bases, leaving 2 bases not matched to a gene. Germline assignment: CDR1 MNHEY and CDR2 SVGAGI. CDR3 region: CASSRDRGETQYF. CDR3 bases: TGTGCCAGCAGCCGGGACAGGGGAGAGACCCAGTACTTC.

This CDR3 is CASRQVGIKTQYF. The CDR3 DNA is TGTGCCAGCCGACAGGTGGGAATTAAAACCCAGTACTTC. The genes are TRBV5-6 and TRBJ2-5, with D maybe TRBD1 (6 bases). With 7 bases removed from V and 8 bases from J, the gap between germline ends came to 18 bases. Looked up from germline, CDR1 is SGHDT and CDR2 is YYEEEE. The CDR3 consists of 13 residues.

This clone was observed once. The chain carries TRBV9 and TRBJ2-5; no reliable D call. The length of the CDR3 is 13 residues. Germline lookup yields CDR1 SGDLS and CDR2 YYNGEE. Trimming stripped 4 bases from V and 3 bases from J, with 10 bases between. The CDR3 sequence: CASSLDTEETQYF. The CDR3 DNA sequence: TGTGCCAGCAGCCTCGACACGGAAGAGACCCAGTACTTC. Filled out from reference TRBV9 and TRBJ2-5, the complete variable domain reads DSGVTQTPKHLITATGQRVTLRCSPRSGDLSVYWYQQSLDQGLQFLIQYYNGEERAKGNILERFSAQQFPDLHSELNLSSLELGDSALYFCASSLDTEETQYFGPGTRLLVL.

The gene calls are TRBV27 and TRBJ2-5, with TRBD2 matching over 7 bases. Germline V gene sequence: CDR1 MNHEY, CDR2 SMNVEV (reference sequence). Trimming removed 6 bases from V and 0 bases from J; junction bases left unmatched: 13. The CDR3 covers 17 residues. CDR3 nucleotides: TGTGCCAGCAGCCCTATTTCTAGCGGAACGTACCAAGAGACCCAGTACTTC. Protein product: CASSPISSGTYQETQYF.

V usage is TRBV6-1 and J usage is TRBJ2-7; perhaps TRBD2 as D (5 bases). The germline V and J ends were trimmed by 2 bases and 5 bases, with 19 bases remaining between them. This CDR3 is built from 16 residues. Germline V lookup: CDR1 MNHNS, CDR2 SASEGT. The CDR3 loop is CASSEFRWTAGHEQYF. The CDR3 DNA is TGTGCCAGCAGTGAATTTAGGTGGACCGCGGGCCACGAGCAGTACTTC.

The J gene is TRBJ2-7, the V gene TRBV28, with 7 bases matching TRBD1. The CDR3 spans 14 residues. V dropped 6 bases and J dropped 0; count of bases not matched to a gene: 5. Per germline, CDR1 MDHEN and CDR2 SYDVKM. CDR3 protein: CASSLQGPSYEQYF. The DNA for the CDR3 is TGTGCCAGCAGCCTACAGGGGCCCTCCTACGAGCAGTACTTC.

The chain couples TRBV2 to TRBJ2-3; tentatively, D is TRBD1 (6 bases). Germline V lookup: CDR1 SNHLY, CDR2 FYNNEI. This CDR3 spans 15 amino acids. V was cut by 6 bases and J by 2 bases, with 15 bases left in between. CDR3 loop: CASRRRGANTDTQYF. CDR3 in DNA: TGTGCCAGCAGGCGCAGGGGCGCGAACACAGATACGCAGTATTTT. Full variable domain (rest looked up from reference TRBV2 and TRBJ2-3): EPEVTQTPSHQVTQMGQEVILRCVPISNHLYFYWYRQILGQKVEFLVSFYNNEISEKSEIFDDQFSVERPDGSNFTLKIRSTKLEDSAMYFCASRRRGANTDTQYFGPGTRLTVL.

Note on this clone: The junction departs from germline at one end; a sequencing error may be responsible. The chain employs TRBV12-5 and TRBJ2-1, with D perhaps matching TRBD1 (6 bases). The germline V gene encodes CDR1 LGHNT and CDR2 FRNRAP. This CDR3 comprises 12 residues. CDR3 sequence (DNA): TGTGCTAGTGGCTTGGGGGCTGGTGAGCAGTTCTTC. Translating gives CASGLGAGEQFF.

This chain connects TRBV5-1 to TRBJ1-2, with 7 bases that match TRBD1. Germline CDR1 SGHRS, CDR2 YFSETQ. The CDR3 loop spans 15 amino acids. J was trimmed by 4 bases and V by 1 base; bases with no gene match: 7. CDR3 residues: CASSLRDSLFYGYTF. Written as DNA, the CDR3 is TGCGCCAGCAGCTTGAGGGACAGCCTTTTCTATGGCTACACCTTC.

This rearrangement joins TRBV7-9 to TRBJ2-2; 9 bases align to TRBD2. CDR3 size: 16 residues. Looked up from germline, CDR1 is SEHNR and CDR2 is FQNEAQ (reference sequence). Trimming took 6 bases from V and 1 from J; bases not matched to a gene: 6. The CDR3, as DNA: TGTGCCAGCAGTCAATGGACTAGCGAGAACACCGGGGAGCTGTTTTTT. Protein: CASSQWTSENTGELFF.

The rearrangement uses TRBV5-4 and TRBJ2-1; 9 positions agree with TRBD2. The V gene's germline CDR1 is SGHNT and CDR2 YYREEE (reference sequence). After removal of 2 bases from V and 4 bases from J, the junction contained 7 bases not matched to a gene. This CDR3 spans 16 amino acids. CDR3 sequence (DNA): TGTGCCAGCAGCTTCCCAGCGGGGGGCCAGTACAATGAGCAGTTCTTC. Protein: CASSFPAGGQYNEQFF.

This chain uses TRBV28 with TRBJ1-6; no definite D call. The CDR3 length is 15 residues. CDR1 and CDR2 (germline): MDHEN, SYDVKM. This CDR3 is CASLEASSYNSPLHF. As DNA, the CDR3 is TGTGCGAGTCTAGAGGCGAGCTCCTATAATTCACCCCTCCACTTT.

Written as DNA, the CDR3 is TGCGCCAGCAGCTTGGATCCGGGAGGGCCACCGAGTTACGAGCAGTACTTC. Translating gives CASSLDPGGPPSYEQYF. The rearrangement uses TRBV5-1 and TRBJ2-7, with 8 positions matching TRBD2. Germline-derived CDR1 and CDR2 are SGHRS and YFSETQ. The V and J ends lost 0 bases and 4 bases, in that order; junction bases with no gene match: 12. This CDR3 spans 17 amino acids.

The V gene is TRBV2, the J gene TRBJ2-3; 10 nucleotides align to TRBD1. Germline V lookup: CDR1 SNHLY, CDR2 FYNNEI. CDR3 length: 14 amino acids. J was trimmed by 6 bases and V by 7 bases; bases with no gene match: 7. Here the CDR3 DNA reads TGTGCCAGCACCGAGGGACAGGGGAGGGATACGCAGTATTTT. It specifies CASTEGQGRDTQYF.

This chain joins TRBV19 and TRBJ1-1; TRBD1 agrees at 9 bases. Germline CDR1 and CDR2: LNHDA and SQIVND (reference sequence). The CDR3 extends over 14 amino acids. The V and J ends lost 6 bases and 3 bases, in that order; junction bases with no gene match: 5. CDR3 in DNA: TGTGCCAGTAGCGACAGGGGGAGCGACACTGAAGCTTTCTTT. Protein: CASSDRGSDTEAFF.